These 17 T cell receptor beta chains share one sample of origin, sequenced in a study of T cells in Graves' hyperthyroidism and ophthalmopathy. Amplification of TCR beta CDR3 regions used RNA as the template. An initial round of RT-PCR targeting the TCR CDR3 relied on the HTBI primer set. Via MiXCR, TCRdb re-called the multiplex PCR reads, giving one row per CDR3 protein. This sample has approximately 490,000 distinct CDR3 sequences, with 22% found just once. Sequencing was performed on blood. The receptors here all came from a woman aged 70-85 years with Graves' ophthalmopathy.

This clonotype was observed a few times. Here the CDR3 DNA reads TGTGCCAGCATTGGACAGGGGTTCTCTCAGCCCCAGCATTTT. It encodes CASIGQGFSQPQHF. The chain links TRBV6-2 or TRBV6-3 to TRBJ1-5; TRBD1 agrees at 9 bases. The CDR3 spans 14 residues. Losses at the gene ends were 7 bases for V and 6 bases for J; bases not matched to a gene: 7. Germline lookup yields CDR1 MNHEY and CDR2 SVGEGT.

V is TRBV4-1 and J is TRBJ2-7; TRBD2 is a possible D gene (7 bases). V shed 3 bases and J shed 5 bases, with 20 bases lying between them. The CDR3 has 16 residues. In germline, CDR1 is MGHRA, CDR2 YSYEKL. The CDR3 loop is CASSHLRGGPRDEQYF. For the CDR3, the DNA is TGCGCCAGCAGCCACCTTAGGGGGGGCCCTCGGGACGAGCAGTACTTC.

This clonotype was observed once. This could be a read error, since a much larger clone is one nucleotide away. The V and J genes are TRBV6-9 and TRBJ1-1; D is unresolved. The CDR3 has 15 residues. CDR1 MNHGY and CDR2 SVAAGI come from the germline V gene. Trimming pared 3 bases from V and 6 bases from J, leaving 17 bases between. The CDR3 sequence: CASSYSPEMTAEAFF. Here the CDR3 DNA reads TGTGCCAGCAGTTACAGTCCAGAAATGACGGCTGAAGCTTTCTTT.

In this sample, this clonotype turned up many times. This chain connects TRBV7-2 to TRBJ2-2; unclear D gene. The CDR3 is 15 amino acids. V dropped 0 bases and J dropped 0 bases, with 5 bases sitting between them. Per the germline V gene, CDR1 is SGHTA and CDR2 is FQGNSA. The CDR3 sequence is CASSLAGPNTGELFF. The DNA for the CDR3 is TGTGCCAGCAGCTTAGCGGGTCCGAACACCGGGGAGCTGTTTTTT.

The chain links TRBV19 to TRBJ2-2, with 8 bases identical to TRBD1. Germline V gene data show CDR1 as LNHDA and CDR2 as SQIVND (reference sequence). This CDR3 region has 14 residues. The trim removed 11 bases at V and 5 bases at J, leaving 10 bases unmatched. CDR3 DNA: TGTGCCGGCGCCGGGACAGGAGCAACCGGGGAGCTGTTTTTT. This codes for CAGAGTGATGELFF.

This clonotype was seen more than once but under ten times. This rearrangement joins TRBV20-1 to TRBJ2-1, with 9 bases that match TRBD2. The CDR3 is 14 amino acids. CDR1 and CDR2 from the germline V gene are DFQATT and SNEGSKA (reference sequence). The V gene end was trimmed by 6 bases and the J gene end by 4 bases; junction bases not matched to a gene: 7. This chain's CDR3 is CSAVTSGPYNEQFF. CDR3 nucleotide sequence: TGCAGTGCCGTTACTAGCGGGCCTTACAATGAGCAGTTCTTC.

This clonotype was detected many times. The junction and the germline gene differ at one end; a read error may be behind it. The rearrangement joins TRBV5-1 to TRBJ2-3; D possibly corresponds to TRBD2 (6 bases). The germline gives CDR1 SGHRS, CDR2 YFSETQ. The CDR3 is 14 amino acids. CDR3 coding DNA: TGTGCCAGCAGCTCGGGACTCTCCACAGATACGCAGTATTTT. Protein sequence: CASSSGLSTDTQYF.

This clonotype was found many times. V usage is TRBV6-1 and J usage is TRBJ2-2; no definite D call. The V end was cut by 2 bases, the J end by 1 base, with 5 bases between. CDR1 is MNHNS, CDR2 SASEGT, per germline. This CDR3 is built from 14 residues. CDR3: CASSEYGNTGELFF. DNA for the CDR3: TGTGCCAGCAGTGAATACGGGAACACCGGGGAGCTGTTTTTT.

The chain couples TRBV6-5 to TRBJ1-2; D is undetermined. With 4 bases removed from V and 1 base from J, the gap between germline ends came to 7 bases. This CDR3 contains 13 residues. Germline CDR1 is MNHEY and CDR2 is SVGAGI. For the CDR3, the DNA is TGTGCCAGCAGTTGCGACTTTAACTATGGCTACACCTTC. Translated: CASSCDFNYGYTF.

This clonotype showed up just a few times. V and J are TRBV19 and TRBJ1-6; D unclear. CDR1 LNHDA and CDR2 SQIVND come from the germline V gene (reference sequence). The V and J ends lost 7 bases and 3 bases respectively, with 10 bases between them. The length of the CDR3 is 14 residues. CDR3 bases: TGTGCCAGTAATACGGGGAACTATAATTCACCCCTCCACTTT. Translation gives CASNTGNYNSPLHF.

The rearrangement uses TRBV11-2 and TRBJ2-7, with TRBD1 as a possible D gene (6 bases). CDR3 length: 14 residues. The V gene lost 0 bases and the J gene lost 3 bases, with 9 bases spanning the gap. From germline, CDR1 is SGHAT and CDR2 FQNNGV. This chain's CDR3 is CASSLERTDYEQYF. Here the CDR3 DNA reads TGTGCCAGCAGCTTAGAAAGGACAGACTACGAGCAGTACTTC.

The V and J genes are TRBV19 and TRBJ1-2; D is unresolved. This CDR3 is 15 amino acids long. The germline V and J ends were trimmed by 3 bases and 5 bases, with 16 bases remaining between them. The germline gives CDR1 LNHDA, CDR2 SQIVND (reference sequence). Here the CDR3 reads CASSISGRDWYGYTF. The CDR3 nucleotides read TGTGCCAGTAGTATCTCGGGAAGGGATTGGTATGGCTACACCTTC.

The chain carries TRBV4-1 and TRBJ2-7; D might be TRBD2 (7 bases). The length of the CDR3 is 15 residues. The V end lost 6 bases, the J end lost 2 bases, and 17 bases lay between the germline ends. CDR1 MGHRA and CDR2 YSYEKL come from the germline V gene. The CDR3 sequence: CASSRGGGRTYEQYF. The CDR3 DNA sequence: TGCGCCAGCAGTAGAGGGGGGGGTCGGACCTACGAGCAGTACTTC.

This clonotype was picked up one time. The chain couples TRBV4-3 to TRBJ2-1, with D perhaps TRBD2 (5 bases). CDR3 length: 16 amino acids. Between the trimmed V and J ends, which lost 1 base and 7 bases, there was a span of 17 bases. The V gene's germline CDR1 is LGHNA and CDR2 YSLEER. Here the CDR3 DNA reads TGCGCCAGCAGCCAAGCCCTAGCTCGCAGGACGAATGAGCAGTTCTTC. This gives the protein CASSQALARRTNEQFF.

This clonotype was counted between two and nine times. This rearrangement joins TRBV3-1 to TRBJ2-2; 9 bases line up with TRBD2. This CDR3 has 14 residues. Germline V gene data show CDR1 as LGHDT and CDR2 as YNNKEL (reference sequence). Germline trimming cut 9 bases from V and 4 bases from J; bases unmatched to any gene: 6. CDR3 amino acids: CASLLAGPTGELFF. CDR3 in DNA: TGTGCCAGTCTCCTAGCGGGACCCACCGGGGAGCTGTTTTTT. Complete variable domain (other parts from reference TRBV3-1 and TRBJ2-2): DTAVSQTPKYLVTQMGNDKSIKCEQNLGHDTMYWYKQDSKKFLKIMFSYNNKELIINETVPNRFSPKSPDKAHLNLHINSLELGDSAVYFCASLLAGPTGELFFGEGSRLTVL.

The J gene is TRBJ2-2, the V gene TRBV28; 8 bases align to TRBD2. The CDR3 length is 15 residues. V dropped 6 bases and J dropped 7; count of bases not matched to a gene: 10. Germline V CDR1 and CDR2: MDHEN, SYDVKM. The CDR3 DNA follows: TGTGCCAGCAGAGCGGGAGTCGGGTCGAACGGGGAGCTGTTTTTT. Protein product: CASRAGVGSNGELFF.

The chain couples TRBV7-9 to TRBJ1-6; D not resolved. CDR1 and CDR2 from the germline V gene are SEHNR and FQNEAQ (reference sequence). The CDR3 has 14 residues. The germline V and J ends were trimmed by 1 base and 5 bases, with 6 bases remaining between them. The CDR3, as DNA: TGTGCCAGCAGCTTAGGTTCAAATAATTCACCCCTCCACTTT. Translated, it gives CASSLGSNNSPLHF.